This T cell receptor beta chain was identified in a study of PD-L1 blockade in urothelial cancer. Sequencing used immunoSEQ multiplex PCR; TCRdb keeps in-frame clones, though not all of them. The sample holds fewer than 75,000 clones, less than 90% seen once. Locally advanced or metastatic urothelial carcinoma affected all patients. There are 12 residues in the CDR3. Deletions cut 5 bases from V and 7 bases from J, with 14 bases between. Germline-derived CDR1 and CDR2 are SQVTM and ANQGSEA. In its sample, this clone was seen once. The TCR sequence derives from a man aged 70-80 years with urothelial cancer. The material was PBMCs, obtained around atezolizumab (anti-PD-L1) treatment. The rearrangement links TRBV29-1 to TRBJ2-5, with D possibly TRBD2 on 7 matching bases. For the CDR3, the DNA is TGCAGCGTTCTGGGAGGGGGAGGGACCCAGTACTTC. This sequence encodes CSVLGGGGTQYF.